This TCR beta chain was obtained from a study of human T cells and chemical hapten exposure. The wider study: Alopecia universalis, totalis or areata was present in patients who were mostly female. Study-level results: Expanded TCRs created a significantly greater count of big CDR3 similarity clusters than controls did.

CDR3 size: 14 residues. V was clipped by 6 bases and J by 3 bases, with 15 bases between them. Germline V CDR1 and CDR2: MNHEY, SVGAGI. A word on this clonotype: Its antigen is still unknown.

Each cDNA molecule in the library carried unique molecular identifiers. In the source study's methods: Per-sample TCR counts ranged from roughly 23,224 to 750,000, median roughly 98,000. TCRdb processed the RACE reads anew with MiXCR; each CDR3 protein has one entry. The V and J calls shown here were made by TCRdb, not taken from the authors' results. The sample lists 85,000 to 130,000 distinct CDR3 sequences, approximately 12% seen once, with about 1.6% in the top ten. Noted time point: pre-sensitization, week 0. Treatment of the sample: therapeutic diphenylcyclopropenone sensitization with weekly scalp DPC.

V gene TRBV6-5 combines with J gene TRBJ2-7; possible D gene TRBD1, 6 bases. The sequences come from whole blood, collected in connection with sensitization to the hapten diphenylcyclopropenone (DPC). This TCR derives from a woman aged 45 to 65 with alopecia areata. Some clones in this sample may be carry-over from other donors' samples. The CDR3 is CASSPLQGYYEQYF. In DNA, the CDR3 is TGTGCCAGCAGCCCTCTTCAGGGGTACTACGAGCAGTACTTC.